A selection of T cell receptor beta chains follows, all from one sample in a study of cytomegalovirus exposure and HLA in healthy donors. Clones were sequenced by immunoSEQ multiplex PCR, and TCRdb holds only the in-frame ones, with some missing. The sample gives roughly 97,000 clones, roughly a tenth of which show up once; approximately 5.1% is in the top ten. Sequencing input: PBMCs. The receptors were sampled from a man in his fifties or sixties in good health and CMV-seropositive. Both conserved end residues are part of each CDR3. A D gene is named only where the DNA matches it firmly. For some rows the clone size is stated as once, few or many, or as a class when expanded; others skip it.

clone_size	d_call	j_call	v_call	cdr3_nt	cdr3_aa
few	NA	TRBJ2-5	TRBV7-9	TGTGCCAGCAGCTTACTTTTGAGGGATCAAGAGACCCAGTACTTC	CASSLLLRDQETQYF
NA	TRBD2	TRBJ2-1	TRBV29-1	TGCAGCGTTGTGGGCCTAGCGGGAGAGAGCTCCTACAATGAGCAGTTCTTC	CSVVGLAGESSYNEQFF
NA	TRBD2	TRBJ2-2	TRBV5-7	TGTGCCAGCAGCTTCCACGGGGAGGGTAATTCGAACACCGGGGAGCTGTTTTTT	CASSFHGEGNSNTGELFF
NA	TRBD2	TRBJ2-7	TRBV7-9	TGTGCCAGCAGCTCGGGGACTAGCTACTACGAGCAGTACTTC	CASSSGTSYYEQYF
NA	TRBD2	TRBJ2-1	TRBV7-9	TGTGCCAGCAGCTTAGGGGCCGGGACTAGCGGGAGGGTTGAGCAGTTCTTC	CASSLGAGTSGRVEQFF
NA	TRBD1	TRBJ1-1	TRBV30	TGTGCCTGGTGCATCGACAGGGGGTATTCTGAAGCTTTCTTT	CAWCIDRGYSEAFF
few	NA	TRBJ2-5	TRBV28	TGTGCCAGCGGACAGTCGCACTACACGGAGACCCAGTACTTC	CASGQSHYTETQYF
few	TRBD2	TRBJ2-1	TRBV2	TGTGCCAGCAGTGTTCGACTAGCGGGAGTCGGCAATGAGCAGTTCTTC	CASSVRLAGVGNEQFF
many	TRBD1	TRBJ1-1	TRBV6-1	TGTGCCAGCAGTGATCCGGGACAGGGGAAAGGAACTGAAGCTTTCTTT	CASSDPGQGKGTEAFF
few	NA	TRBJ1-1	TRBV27	TGTGCCAGCAGTTTATTGGGAGTGAACACTGAAGCTTTCTTT	CASSLLGVNTEAFF
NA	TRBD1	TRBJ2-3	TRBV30	TGTGCCTGGAGTCCGGACAGGGGTGCGCAGTATTTT	CAWSPDRGAQYF
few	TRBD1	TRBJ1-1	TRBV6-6	TGTGCCAGTGGGGGACAGTTGAACACTGAAGCTTTCTTT	CASGGQLNTEAFF
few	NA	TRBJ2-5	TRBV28	TGTGCCAGCAGTCCCGGTTGGGGAGTCGCGGTCCAAGAGACCCAGTACTTC	CASSPGWGVAVQETQYF
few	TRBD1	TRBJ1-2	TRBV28	TGTGCCAGCCGGACAGGGGATAAAGGCTACACCTTC	CASRTGDKGYTF
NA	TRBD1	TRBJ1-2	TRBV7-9	TGTGCCAGCAGCTTCCGACAGGGCCTTGACTATGGCTACACCTTC	CASSFRQGLDYGYTF
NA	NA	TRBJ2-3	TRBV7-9	TGTGCCAGCAGTCAAGGGTCGGATGCGGGGCAGTATTTT	CASSQGSDAGQYF
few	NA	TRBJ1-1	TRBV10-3	TGTGCCATCAGCCCAACAGAGATGAACACTGAAGCTTTCTTT	CAISPTEMNTEAFF
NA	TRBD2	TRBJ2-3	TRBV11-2	TGTGCCAGCAGCTCAGGACTAGCGGGAGCTTCAGGTACAGATACGCAGTATTTT	CASSSGLAGASGTDTQYF
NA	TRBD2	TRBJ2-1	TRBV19	TGTGCCAGTAGTATTCCCTCGGGACTAGCGGGGTTCAATGAGCAGTTCTTC	CASSIPSGLAGFNEQFF
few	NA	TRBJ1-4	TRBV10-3	TGTGCCATCAGTCCGGGTGAAAAACTGTTTTTT	CAISPGEKLFF
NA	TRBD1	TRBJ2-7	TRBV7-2	TGTGCCAGCAGCTCACCGGACAGGGCCTACGAGCAGTACTTC	CASSSPDRAYEQYF